A single count supports the clone carrying this T cell receptor (beta chain). V lost 2 bases to trimming and J lost 8 bases, with 10 bases between them. The CDR3 runs to 14 residues. Germline V gives CDR1 LGHDT, CDR2 YNNKEL (reference sequence). Individuals aged roughly 18 to 90 years were recruited from 24 US areas. Cohorts were assigned according to the clinical history that participants reported. In the original analysis: It was from reference gene primer amplification that nucleated cell counts were estimated. Sequencing used immunoSEQ multiplex PCR; TCRdb keeps in-frame clones, though not all of them. The DNA was the basis for D and trimming; V, J and clone size are from that table. Found here are over 200,000 clones, 85% of them singletons; the top ten hold under 20%. The sample comes from a study of blood T cell repertoires in COVID-19. Overall study context: Sample material is recorded as cDNA or gDNA derived from T cells, B-cell-depleted T cells, or PBMCs.

The sequenced sample was PBMCs or T cells enriched from blood (not recorded which). The chain links TRBV3-1 (or the pseudogene TRBV3-2) to TRBJ1-6, with D possibly TRBD1 on 6 matching bases. This receptor was identified in a man aged 35-49 years who had recovered from COVID-19. As DNA, the CDR3 is TGTGCCAGCAGCCAAAAGTACAGGGATTCACCCCTCCACTTT. It translates to CASSQKYRDSPLHF.